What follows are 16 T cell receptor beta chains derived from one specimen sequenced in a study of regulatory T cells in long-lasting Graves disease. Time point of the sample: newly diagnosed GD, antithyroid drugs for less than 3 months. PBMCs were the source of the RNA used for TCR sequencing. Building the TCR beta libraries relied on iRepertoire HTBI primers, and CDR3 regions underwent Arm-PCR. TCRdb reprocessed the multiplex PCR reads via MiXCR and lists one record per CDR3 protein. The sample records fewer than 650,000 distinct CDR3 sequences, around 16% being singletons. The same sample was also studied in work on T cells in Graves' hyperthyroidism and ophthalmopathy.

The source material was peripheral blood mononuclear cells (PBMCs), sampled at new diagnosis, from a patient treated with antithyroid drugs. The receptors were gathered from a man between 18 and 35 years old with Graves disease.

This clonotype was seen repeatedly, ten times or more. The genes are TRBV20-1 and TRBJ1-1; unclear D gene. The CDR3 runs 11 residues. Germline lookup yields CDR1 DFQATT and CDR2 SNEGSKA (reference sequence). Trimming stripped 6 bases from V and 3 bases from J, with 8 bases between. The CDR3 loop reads CSATPDTEAFF. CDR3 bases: TGCAGTGCCACCCCGGACACTGAAGCTTTCTTT.

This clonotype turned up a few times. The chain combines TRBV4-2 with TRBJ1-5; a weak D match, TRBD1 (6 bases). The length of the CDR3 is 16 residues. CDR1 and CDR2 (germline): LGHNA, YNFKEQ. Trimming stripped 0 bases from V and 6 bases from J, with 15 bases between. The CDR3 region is CASSQEYGQIGQPQHF. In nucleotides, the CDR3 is TGTGCCAGCAGCCAAGAGTATGGACAGATCGGTCAGCCCCAGCATTTT.

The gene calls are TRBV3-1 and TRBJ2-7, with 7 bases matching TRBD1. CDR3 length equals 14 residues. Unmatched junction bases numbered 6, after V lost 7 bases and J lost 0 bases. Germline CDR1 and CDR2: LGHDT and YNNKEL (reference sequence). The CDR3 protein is CASKKGALSYEQYF. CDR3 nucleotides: TGTGCCAGCAAGAAGGGGGCCCTCTCCTACGAGCAGTACTTC.

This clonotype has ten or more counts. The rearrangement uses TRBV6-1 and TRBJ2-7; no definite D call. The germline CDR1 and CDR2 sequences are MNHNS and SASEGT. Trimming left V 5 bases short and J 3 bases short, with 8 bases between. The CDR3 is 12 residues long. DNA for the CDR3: TGTGCCAGCAGTAGGACCGTCTACGAGCAGTACTTC. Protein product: CASSRTVYEQYF.

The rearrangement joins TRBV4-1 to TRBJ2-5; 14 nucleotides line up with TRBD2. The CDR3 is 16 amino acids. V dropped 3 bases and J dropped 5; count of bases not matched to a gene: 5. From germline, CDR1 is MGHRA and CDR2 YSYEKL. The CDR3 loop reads CASSHRTSGRSETQYF. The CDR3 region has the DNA TGCGCCAGCAGCCACCGGACTAGCGGGAGGTCTGAGACCCAGTACTTC.

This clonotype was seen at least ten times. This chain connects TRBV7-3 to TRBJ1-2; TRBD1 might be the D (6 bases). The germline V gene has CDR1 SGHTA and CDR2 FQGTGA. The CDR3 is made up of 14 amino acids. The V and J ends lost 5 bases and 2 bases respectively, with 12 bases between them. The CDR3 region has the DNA TGTGCCAGCAGCCCGGATCAGGGGAACTATGGCTACACCTTC. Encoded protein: CASSPDQGNYGYTF.

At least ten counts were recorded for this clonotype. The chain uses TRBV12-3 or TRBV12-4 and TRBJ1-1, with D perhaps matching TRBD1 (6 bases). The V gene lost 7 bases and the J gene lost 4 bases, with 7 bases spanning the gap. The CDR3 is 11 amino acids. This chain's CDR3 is CASTRGTEAFF. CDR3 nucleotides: TGTGCCAGCACCAGGGGCACTGAAGCTTTCTTT.

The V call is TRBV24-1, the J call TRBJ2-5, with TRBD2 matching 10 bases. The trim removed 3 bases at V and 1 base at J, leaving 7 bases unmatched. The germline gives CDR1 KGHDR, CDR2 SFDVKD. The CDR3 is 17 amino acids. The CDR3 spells CATSDPGLADSQETQYF. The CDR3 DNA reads TGTGCCACCAGTGATCCCGGACTAGCGGACTCCCAAGAGACCCAGTACTTC.

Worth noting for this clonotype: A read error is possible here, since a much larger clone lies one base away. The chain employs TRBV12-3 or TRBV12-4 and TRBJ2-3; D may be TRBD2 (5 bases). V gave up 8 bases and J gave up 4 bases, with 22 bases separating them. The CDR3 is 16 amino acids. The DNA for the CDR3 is TGTGCCAGCTCCCCGCCACGGAGCGGTCGGGCAGATACGCAGTATTTT. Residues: CASSPPRSGRADTQYF.

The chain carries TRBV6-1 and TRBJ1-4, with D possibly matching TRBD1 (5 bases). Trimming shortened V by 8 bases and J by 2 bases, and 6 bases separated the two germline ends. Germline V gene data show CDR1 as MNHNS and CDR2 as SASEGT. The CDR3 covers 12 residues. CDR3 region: CASQGTNEKLFF. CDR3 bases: TGTGCCAGCCAGGGCACTAATGAAAAACTGTTTTTT.

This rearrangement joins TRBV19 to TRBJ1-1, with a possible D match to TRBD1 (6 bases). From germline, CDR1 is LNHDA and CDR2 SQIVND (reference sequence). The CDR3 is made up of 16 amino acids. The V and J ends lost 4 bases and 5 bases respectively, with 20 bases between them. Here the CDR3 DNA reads TGTGCCAGTAGTAAAGGGGGTGGGGCCCCGGAGACTGAAGCTTTCTTT. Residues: CASSKGGGAPETEAFF.

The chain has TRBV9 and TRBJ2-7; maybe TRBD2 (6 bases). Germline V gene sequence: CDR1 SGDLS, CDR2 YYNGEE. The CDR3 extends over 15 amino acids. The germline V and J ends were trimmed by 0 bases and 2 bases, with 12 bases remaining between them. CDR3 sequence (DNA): TGTGCCAGCAGCGTAGCGTCGGGAGAGGCCTACGAGCAGTACTTC. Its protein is CASSVASGEAYEQYF.

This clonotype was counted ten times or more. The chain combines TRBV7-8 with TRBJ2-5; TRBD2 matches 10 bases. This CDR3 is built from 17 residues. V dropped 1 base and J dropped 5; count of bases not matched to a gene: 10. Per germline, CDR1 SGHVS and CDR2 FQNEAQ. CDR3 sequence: CASSLGPLAGVGETQYF. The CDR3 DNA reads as TGTGCCAGCAGCTTAGGGCCCCTAGCGGGAGTCGGTGAGACCCAGTACTTC.

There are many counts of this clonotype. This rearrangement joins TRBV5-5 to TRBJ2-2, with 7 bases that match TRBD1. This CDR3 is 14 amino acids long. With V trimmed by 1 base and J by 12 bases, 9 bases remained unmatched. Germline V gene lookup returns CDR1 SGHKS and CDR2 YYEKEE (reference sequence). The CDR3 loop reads CASSLPDFRGQLFF. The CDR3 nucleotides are TGTGCCAGCAGCTTGCCCGATTTTAGGGGGCAGCTGTTTTTT.

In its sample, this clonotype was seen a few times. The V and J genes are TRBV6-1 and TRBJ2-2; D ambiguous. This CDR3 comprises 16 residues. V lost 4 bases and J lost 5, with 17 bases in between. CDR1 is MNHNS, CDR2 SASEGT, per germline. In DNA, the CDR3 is TGTGCCAGCAGTGCCGCCCCCGGGTATCGGACCGGGGAGCTGTTTTTT. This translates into CASSAAPGYRTGELFF.

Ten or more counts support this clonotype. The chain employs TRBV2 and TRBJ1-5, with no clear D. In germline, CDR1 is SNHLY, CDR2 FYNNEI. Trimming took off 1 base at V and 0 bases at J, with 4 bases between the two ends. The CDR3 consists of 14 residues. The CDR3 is CASSEEASNQPQHF. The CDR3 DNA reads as TGTGCCAGCAGTGAAGAGGCTAGCAATCAGCCCCAGCATTTT.